The clone carrying this TCR beta chain was seen just once. These data belong to a study of shared clonotypes between healthy human individuals. Germline V gene sequence: CDR1 MNHEY, CDR2 SMNVEV (reference sequence). Trimming cost V 4 bases and J 5 bases, with 12 bases left between them. The CDR3 consists of 14 residues. Assay: immunoSEQ multiplex PCR; the TCRdb copy retains only in-frame clones and omits some. This sample has 2 million to 3 million clones; more than 85% occur once, and the top ten carry about 0.34%. Input material: naive CD4+ T cells from PBMCs. This sample's subset: CD45RA+ positively selected. The rearrangement links TRBV27 to TRBJ1-5, with D perhaps TRBD1 (5 bases). The receptor was derived from a man aged 18 to 30 in good health. Some clones in this sample may be carry-over from other donors' samples. The CDR3 DNA reads as TGTGCCAGCAGTTCAACGTCAGGGTATCAGCCCCAGCATTTT. This gives the protein CASSSTSGYQPQHF.